Listed here are 19 T cell receptor beta chains from one sample, sequenced in a study of blood T cell repertoires in COVID-19 (dated by TCRdb to 2020 to 2021). The library was prepared using the immunoSEQ multiplex PCR assay. In TCRdb, the immuneACCESS table is reduced to in-frame sequences with V and J assigned. These tables do not hold every clone; where another copy was compared, an unresolved V gene accounts for under half, and the others remain unexplained. The sample table lists 120,000 to 150,000 clones, more than 75% of them with a count of one. The ten largest clonotypes hold 5% of the sample. Sequences were obtained from peripheral blood. The receptor source for this set is a woman in her fifties or sixties with acute or convalescent COVID-19.

CDR3 coding DNA: TGTGCCAGCAGCCTTCGGGGTGGCGCCACTGAAGCTTTCTTT. This encodes CASSLRGGATEAFF. This chain joins TRBV9 and TRBJ1-1, with no clear D. V shed 4 bases and J shed 4 bases, with 14 bases lying between them. Germline values: CDR1 SGDLS, CDR2 YYNGEE. This CDR3 is built from 14 residues.

This clone was seen a few times. The chain uses TRBV7-2 and TRBJ2-6; D call uncertain. Deletions cut 5 bases from V and 0 bases from J, with 11 bases between. From germline, CDR1 is SGHTA and CDR2 FQGNSA. The CDR3 is 16 residues long. The CDR3 loop is CASSPAGDSGANVLTF. In DNA form, the CDR3 reads TGTGCCAGCAGCCCAGCCGGAGACTCTGGGGCCAACGTCCTGACTTTC.

The chain has TRBV5-6 and TRBJ2-7, with 7 bases identical to TRBD1. The V gene end was trimmed by 4 bases and the J gene end by 6 bases; junction bases not matched to a gene: 10. The CDR3 length is 14 residues. CDR1 is SGHDT and CDR2 is YYEEEE in the germline V gene. The CDR3: CASSHTDRTREQYF. As DNA, the CDR3 is TGTGCCAGCAGCCATACGGACAGGACGCGCGAGCAGTACTTC.

The V gene is TRBV6-5, the J gene TRBJ2-3; TRBD2 is a possible D gene (5 bases). The CDR3 consists of 14 residues. The germline CDR1 and CDR2 sequences are MNHEY and SVGAGI. The V end lost 0 bases, the J end lost 3 bases, and 7 bases lay between the germline ends. As DNA, the CDR3 is TGTGCCAGCAGTTACTCAGGAGGTACAGATACGCAGTATTTT. It yields the protein CASSYSGGTDTQYF.

The chain couples TRBV6-1 to TRBJ2-1, with a possible D match to TRBD1 (6 bases). This CDR3 region has 15 residues. Germline V gives CDR1 MNHNS, CDR2 SASEGT. The V gene lost 3 bases and the J gene lost 7 bases, with 16 bases spanning the gap. The CDR3 DNA is TGTGCCAGCAGTGAGCTCGGGACAACCGGGAATGAGCAGTTCTTC. Translation: CASSELGTTGNEQFF.

V is TRBV11-2 and J is TRBJ1-2; D unclear. The CDR3 has 12 residues. In germline, CDR1 is SGHAT, CDR2 FQNNGV. V gave up 0 bases and J gave up 4 bases, with 3 bases separating them. CDR3 sequence (DNA): TGTGCCAGCAGCTTAGACAGCTATGGCTACACCTTC. Its translation is CASSLDSYGYTF.

The chain uses TRBV18 and TRBJ1-1; D ambiguous. CDR1 is KGHSH, CDR2 LQKENI, per germline. The germline V and J ends were trimmed by 3 bases and 5 bases, with 10 bases remaining between them. The CDR3 has 13 amino acids. In DNA form, the CDR3 reads TGTGCCAGCTCACCGGGCGCGGGGACTGAAGCTTTCTTT. Its protein is CASSPGAGTEAFF. Combining the CDR3 with reference TRBV18 and TRBJ1-1 gives the whole variable domain NAGVMQNPRHLVRRRGQEARLRCSPMKGHSHVYWYRQLPEEGLKFMVYLQKENIIDESGMPKERFSAEFPKEGPSILRIQQVVRGDSAAYFCASSPGAGTEAFFGQGTRLTVV.

The rearrangement uses TRBV28 and TRBJ2-7; TRBD1 agrees at 7 bases. CDR1 is MDHEN and CDR2 is SYDVKM in the germline V gene. Trimming at V came to 2 bases and at J to 1 base, leaving 2 bases not matched to a gene. CDR3 length equals 14 residues. The CDR3 loop reads CASSLEGQSYEQYF. Here the CDR3 DNA reads TGTGCCAGCAGTTTAGAGGGACAGTCCTACGAGCAGTACTTC.

The chain uses TRBV9 and TRBJ1-1, with D possibly matching TRBD1 (6 bases). The V and J ends lost 4 bases and 0 bases respectively, with 13 bases between them. This CDR3 comprises 15 residues. CDR1 and CDR2 from the germline V gene are SGDLS and YYNGEE. Here the CDR3 reads CASSPQTGLNTEAFF. As DNA, the CDR3 is TGTGCCAGCAGCCCCCAGACAGGTCTGAACACTGAAGCTTTCTTT. Complete variable domain (other parts from reference TRBV9 and TRBJ1-1): DSGVTQTPKHLITATGQRVTLRCSPRSGDLSVYWYQQSLDQGLQFLIQYYNGEERAKGNILERFSAQQFPDLHSELNLSSLELGDSALYFCASSPQTGLNTEAFFGQGTRLTVV.

The rearrangement links TRBV12-3 or TRBV12-4 to TRBJ1-2; unclear D gene. V lost 5 bases, J lost 1 base, and 5 bases lay in between. The CDR3 runs to 12 residues. CDR3 in amino acids: CASSPRNYGYTF. CDR3 sequence (DNA): TGTGCCAGCAGTCCCCGTAACTATGGCTACACCTTC.

The V gene is TRBV11-3, the J gene TRBJ2-5; 9 bases are a match to TRBD2. This CDR3 is 16 amino acids long. Trimming removed 1 base from V and 2 bases from J; junction bases left unmatched: 5. Germline V gives CDR1 SGHNT, CDR2 YENEEA. CDR3 region: CASSLGSSGRQETQYF. Here the CDR3 DNA reads TGTGCCAGCAGCTTAGGTTCCAGCGGGAGGCAAGAGACCCAGTACTTC.

This clone has a single count. J is TRBJ2-1 and V is TRBV7-3; 10 bases agree with TRBD2. The CDR3 totals 15 residues. Germline trimming cut 5 bases from V and 6 bases from J; bases unmatched to any gene: 7. Germline lookup yields CDR1 SGHTA and CDR2 FQGTGA. This CDR3 is CASSLSGGASNEQFF. CDR3 in DNA: TGTGCCAGCAGCCTAAGCGGGGGGGCGAGCAATGAGCAGTTCTTC.

The chain has TRBV9 and TRBJ2-5, with D tentatively TRBD1 (6 bases). The germline V and J ends were trimmed by 0 bases and 4 bases, with 13 bases remaining between them. Germline V gene data show CDR1 as SGDLS and CDR2 as YYNGEE. The CDR3 consists of 15 residues. CDR3 sequence (DNA): TGTGCCAGCAGCGTAGATCATTGGGGGCGAGAGACCCAGTACTTC. This gives the protein CASSVDHWGRETQYF.

This chain connects TRBV7-2 to TRBJ2-5; weak D call: TRBD2 (5 bases). V gave up 4 bases and J gave up 4 bases, with 16 bases separating them. This CDR3 spans 15 amino acids. Germline V gene data show CDR1 as SGHTA and CDR2 as FQGNSA. CDR3 in DNA: TGTGCCAGCAGCTCCGGACGGGGAGCAGGAGAGACCCAGTACTTC. Protein product: CASSSGRGAGETQYF.

The chain links TRBV11-3 to TRBJ1-1; D is undetermined. Germline CDR1 reads SGHNT; CDR2 reads YENEEA. Deletions cut 5 bases from V and 6 bases from J, with 10 bases between. The CDR3 length is 12 residues. CDR3 amino acids: CASSNGESEAFF. CDR3 coding DNA: TGTGCCAGCAGCAATGGGGAGTCTGAAGCTTTCTTT.

In this sample, this clone turned up once. The V call is TRBV15, the J call TRBJ1-2, with a possible D match to TRBD1 (6 bases). Trimming stripped 3 bases from V and 1 base from J, with 9 bases between. CDR1 LNHNV and CDR2 YYDKDF come from the germline V gene (reference sequence). This CDR3 contains 14 residues. As DNA, the CDR3 is TGTGCCACCAGCAGTCTACAGGGTAACTATGGCTACACCTTC. This sequence encodes CATSSLQGNYGYTF.

This clone was picked up a small number of times. The genes are TRBV7-6 and TRBJ2-1, with 12 bases aligning to TRBD2. The CDR3 extends over 17 amino acids. The ends lost 1 base at V and 6 bases at J; junction bases unmatched: 7. Germline CDR1 reads SGHVS; CDR2 reads FNYEAQ. CDR3 protein: CASSLEQPGLAGNEQFF. CDR3 nucleotides: TGTGCCAGCAGCTTAGAACAACCGGGACTAGCGGGCAATGAGCAGTTCTTC.

The chain has TRBV7-6 and TRBJ2-3; TRBD2 matches 12 bases. The CDR3 is 15 amino acids. Germline CDR1 is SGHVS and CDR2 is FNYEAQ. V was pared by 9 bases and J by 5 bases, with 9 bases of the junction left unmatched. CDR3 coding DNA: TGTGCCAGTGGCTCTAGCGGGGGGGCAGGAGATACGCAGTATTTT. It specifies CASGSSGGAGDTQYF.

The chain uses TRBV6-2 or TRBV6-3 and TRBJ1-6; possibly TRBD1 for D (6 bases). The CDR3 length is 16 residues. From germline, CDR1 is MNHEY and CDR2 SVGEGT. Between the trimmed V and J ends, which lost 7 bases and 4 bases, there was a span of 17 bases. The CDR3 is CASTPALGQYNSPLHF. For the CDR3, the DNA is TGTGCCAGCACCCCGGCTCTCGGACAGTATAATTCACCCCTCCACTTT.